The sequence of this TCR beta chain was determined in a study of T-cell reconstitution after alpha-beta-depleted transplantation in children. This clonotype was recorded a few times. The length of the CDR3 is 15 residues. Germline V gene data show CDR1 as LNHDA and CDR2 as SQIVND (reference sequence). The V segment lost 7 bases and the J segment 6 bases; nucleotides outside the gene matches: 12. The authors prepared the TCRbeta library with unique molecular identifiers. TCRdb processed the PCR reads anew with MiXCR; each CDR3 protein has one entry. The repertoire holds more than 550,000 distinct CDR3 sequences, with roughly a tenth as singletons.

The sample was PBMCs from the stem cell graft donor, taken from the stem cell graft. The TCR sequence derives from a human donor who donated a stem cell graft to a child with acute myeloid leukemia. The genes are TRBV19 and TRBJ2-1; 7 nucleotides match TRBD1. CDR3 region: CASTREGGRGNEQFF. In DNA form, the CDR3 reads TGTGCCAGTACTCGGGAAGGGGGCCGTGGCAATGAGCAGTTCTTC.